This T cell receptor (beta chain) was profiled in a study of T cell changes during pregnancy in multiple sclerosis. Germline V gene data show CDR1 as SGHTA and CDR2 as FQGTGA. The CDR3 length is 20 residues. Losses at the gene ends were 1 base for V and 0 bases for J; bases not matched to a gene: 9. TCRdb's copy holds only in-frame clones and misses some; the assay was immunoSEQ multiplex PCR. The sample has tens of thousands of clones; about 96% are singletons. This TCR was recovered from a female donor with multiple sclerosis, enrolled in a pregnancy study. V gene TRBV7-3 combines with J gene TRBJ2-6, with 10 nucleotides matching TRBD1. This sample comprised CD8+ T cells from peripheral blood mononuclear cells, obtained after pregnancy. The CDR3 nucleotides are TGTGCCAGCAGCTTAAGAGTGGGGACAGGGGCCTTCTCTGGGGCCAACGTCCTGACTTTC. Protein product: CASSLRVGTGAFSGANVLTF.